This is a list of T cell receptor beta chains from one sample in a study of human T cells and chemical hapten exposure. TCRdb reprocessed the RACE reads via MiXCR and lists one record per CDR3 protein. The repertoire holds 95,000 or so distinct CDR3 sequences, with over 10% as singletons. The starting material was whole blood, obtained in connection with sensitization to the hapten diphenylcyclopropenone (DPC). The receptors were gathered from a woman aged 40-49 years with alopecia areata. Some clones in this sample may be carry-over from other donors' samples. Each CDR3 is given with its conserved first and last residue. The order of the fields is CDR3 protein, V gene, D gene. D genes are given only for firm matches.

CASSKQRNTEAFF,TRBV7-3,NA
CASSLTSAYEQYF,TRBV7-2,TRBD2
CASSEAPGSYYEQYF,TRBV6-1,NA
CASSVGLAGVETQYF,TRBV9,TRBD2
CASSQDFHRVEGYTF,TRBV4-1,NA
CASSGVGPNEKLFF,TRBV9,NA
CASSQDGQGGRDTEAFF,TRBV4-2,NA
CASSQGQQNQYF,TRBV11-3,TRBD1
CSAGTGDQPQHF,TRBV29-1,TRBD1
CSARDWRGRDYGYTF,TRBV20-1,NA
CSAPETGDSYEQYF,TRBV20-1,TRBD1
CASSYWGTENEQFF,TRBV6-6,NA
CASSLAGREQYF,TRBV7-2,NA
CASSDRTEEQYF,TRBV25-1,NA
CASSEARLNEQFF,TRBV6-1,NA
CASSLLAGGYTGELFF,TRBV12-3/TRBV12-4,TRBD2
CASSPTPPGLGSNEQFF,TRBV7-2,TRBD2
CSASGANEQFF,TRBV20-1,NA
CASSGIGLAGEELFF,TRBV7-2,TRBD2
CASSLRGSGRTQETQYF,TRBV27,NA
CSARPLAGDPLETQYF,TRBV20-1,TRBD2
CATSRGGSGTEAFF,TRBV15,NA
CATSDSRRRDYFYEQFF,TRBV24-1,NA